The 7 T cell receptor beta chains in this list originate from one sample, sequenced in a study of blood T cell repertoires in COVID-19. The repertoire was sequenced with immunoSEQ multiplex PCR; TCRdb's copy has only in-frame clones and lacks some. The sample carries approximately 500,000 clones, about 89% recorded once. What was sequenced was peripheral blood. The receptors stem from a woman aged 50 to 60 with COVID-19, enrolled during active disease.

The CDR3 DNA is TGTGCCAGCAACCGAGCGGGGGACCTGGGCGAGACCCAGTACTTC. This codes for CASNRAGDLGETQYF. The chain joins TRBV9 to TRBJ2-5; 8 bases agree with TRBD2. This CDR3 comprises 15 residues. V lost 6 bases to trimming and J lost 5 bases; unmatched junction nucleotides: 12. CDR1 SGDLS and CDR2 YYNGEE come from the germline V gene.

With regard to this clone: Other DNA sequences within the sample encode an identical CDR3. This chain joins TRBV18 and TRBJ1-3, with TRBD1 as a possible D gene (6 bases). Germline loops: CDR1 KGHSH, CDR2 LQKENI. CDR3 length: 14 residues. V lost 3 bases to trimming and J lost 4 bases, with 10 bases between them. CDR3 in DNA: TGTGCCAGCTCACCGGGGGCGTCCGGAAACACCATATATTTT. It translates to CASSPGASGNTIYF.

This clone has a single count. The chain has TRBV15 and TRBJ1-5; D call uncertain. CDR1 is LNHNV and CDR2 is YYDKDF in the germline V gene (reference sequence). The CDR3 length is 14 residues. V dropped 1 base and J dropped 4 bases, with 8 bases sitting between them. The DNA of the CDR3 is TGTGCCACCAGCAGAGTACAGCCAAATCAGCCCCAGCATTTT. As protein: CATSRVQPNQPQHF.

This chain links TRBV7-9 with TRBJ1-2, with D possibly matching TRBD1 (5 bases). V lost 5 bases to trimming and J lost 4 bases, with 11 bases between them. This CDR3 is 13 amino acids long. The germline V gene has CDR1 SEHNR and CDR2 FQNEAQ (reference sequence). The CDR3 is CASSQDSSYGYTF. CDR3 sequence (DNA): TGTGCCAGCAGCCAAGACAGTTCCTATGGCTACACCTTC.

CDR3 sequence: CATPGSDTQYF. The CDR3 region has the DNA TGTGCCACCCCGGGGTCTGATACGCAGTATTTT. The rearrangement joins TRBV7-3 to TRBJ2-3, with D possibly matching TRBD2 (5 bases). Germline CDR1 is SGHTA and CDR2 is FQGTGA. The CDR3 is 11 residues long. Trimming took off 10 bases at V and 6 bases at J, with 11 bases between the two ends.

This chain links TRBV11-2 with TRBJ2-3, with 7 positions matching TRBD1. After removal of 5 bases from V and 2 bases from J, the junction contained 13 bases not matched to a gene. The CDR3 extends over 17 amino acids. Germline V CDR1 and CDR2: SGHAT, FQNNGV. The CDR3 reads CASSPLWTGATTDTQYF. Written as DNA, the CDR3 is TGTGCCAGCAGCCCCCTTTGGACAGGCGCCACCACAGATACGCAGTATTTT.

The chain is built from TRBV7-9 and TRBJ2-2; 11 positions match TRBD2. J lost 3 bases, V lost 5 bases, and 11 bases had no gene match. Germline V gives CDR1 SEHNR, CDR2 FQNEAQ (reference sequence). The CDR3 sequence is 18 residues long. This chain's CDR3 is CASSAIPGLAVHTGELFF. CDR3 bases: TGTGCCAGCAGCGCTATCCCGGGACTAGCGGTACACACCGGGGAGCTGTTTTTT.